This T cell receptor beta chain was captured in a study of regulatory T cells in long-lasting Graves disease. Stated time point: newly diagnosed GD, antithyroid drugs for less than 3 months. Construction of the TCR library relied on RNA isolated from PBMCs. Building of the TCR beta libraries involved iRepertoire HTBI primers and Arm-PCR of CDR3 regions. TCRdb passed the multiplex PCR reads through MiXCR, listing each CDR3 protein once. The table has 400,000 to 550,000 distinct CDR3 sequences, about 15% seen once. A remark on this clonotype: One end of the junction is discordant with germline, which a read error may explain.

Germline CDR1 is SGHNT and CDR2 is YENEEA. The CDR3 is made up of 15 amino acids. Another study also made use of these data, one on T cells in Graves' hyperthyroidism and ophthalmopathy. From that report: The study used the HTBI primer set for a first-round RT-PCR of the TCR CDR3.

This sequence joins TRBV11-3 and TRBJ2-7; TRBD2 matches 7 bases. The sequenced sample was peripheral blood mononuclear cells (PBMCs), obtained at new diagnosis, from a patient treated with antithyroid drugs. The sequence derives from a woman aged 30 to 39 with Graves disease. CDR3 sequence: CASSIRGAGASEPYF. In nucleotides, the CDR3 is TGTGCCAGCAGCATTAGAGGCGCGGGAGCTAGTGAGCCGTACTTC.